The 10 T cell receptor beta chains given below trace back to one sample, sequenced in a study of identifying expanded T cells in peripheral blood. The assay was immunoSEQ multiplex PCR, and TCRdb's table has in-frame clones only and misses some. The sample has approximately 130,000 clones; approximately 86% are singletons. Input material: blood. These receptors were collected from a person aged 18 to 69 in good health.

This rearrangement joins TRBV15 to TRBJ1-4; TRBD1 might be the D (5 bases). Germline CDR1 is LNHNV and CDR2 is YYDKDF (reference sequence). This CDR3 has 15 amino acids. V was pared by 0 bases and J by 9 bases, with 14 bases between. The CDR3 loop reads CATSREGQGVQKLFF. As DNA, the CDR3 is TGTGCCACCAGCAGAGAGGGCCAGGGTGTTCAAAAACTGTTTTTT.

The V call is TRBV7-9, the J call TRBJ2-2, with 7 bases identical to TRBD1. J lost 3 bases, V lost 5 bases, and 3 bases had no gene match. The CDR3 extends over 14 amino acids. Per the germline V gene, CDR1 is SEHNR and CDR2 is FQNEAQ (reference sequence). The CDR3 region is CASSLDRDTGELFF. CDR3 coding DNA: TGTGCCAGCAGCCTCGACAGGGACACCGGGGAGCTGTTTTTT. The complete variable domain, with remaining parts taken from reference TRBV7-9 and TRBJ2-2, reads DTGVSQNPRHKITKRGQNVTFRCDPISEHNRLYWYRQTLGQGPEFLTYFQNEAQLEKSRLLSDRFSAERPKGSFSTLEIQRTEQGDSAMYLCASSLDRDTGELFFGEGSRLTVL.

The gene calls are TRBV11-3 and TRBJ2-1; tentative D call: TRBD1 (5 bases). The CDR3 consists of 14 residues. Trimming shortened V by 3 bases and J by 7 bases, and 13 bases separated the two germline ends. Looked up from germline, CDR1 is SGHNT and CDR2 is YENEEA. CDR3 bases: TGTGCCAGCAGCTTCGGTTCAACAGGAAATGAGCAGTTCTTC. Amino acid sequence: CASSFGSTGNEQFF.

This chain links TRBV19 with TRBJ1-1; 10 bases fit TRBD1. The CDR3 is 14 amino acids. V lost 7 bases and J lost 6; bases outside the gene matches: 8. CDR1 and CDR2 (germline): LNHDA, SQIVND (reference sequence). The CDR3 sequence: CASTHDRGHAEAFF. For the CDR3, the DNA is TGTGCCAGTACCCATGACAGGGGGCACGCTGAAGCTTTCTTT. The full variable domain, rest sourced from reference TRBV19 and TRBJ1-1, is DGGITQSPKYLFRKEGQNVTLSCEQNLNHDAMYWYRQDPGQGLRLIYYSQIVNDFQKGDIAEGYSVSREKKESFPLTVTSAQKNPTAFYLCASTHDRGHAEAFFGQGTRLTVV.

The chain has TRBV5-1 and TRBJ1-2; 8 bases match TRBD1. The germline V gene encodes CDR1 SGHRS and CDR2 YFSETQ. The CDR3 spans 14 residues. J was trimmed by 3 bases and V by 7 bases; bases with no gene match: 8. The CDR3 spells CASHSGGADYGYTF. The CDR3 DNA reads as TGCGCCAGCCATTCAGGGGGCGCGGACTATGGCTACACCTTC.

The CDR3 nucleotides are TGTGCCAGCAGTTCCCCCGGGACCCCCGCTGAAAAACTGTTTTTT. Its translation: CASSSPGTPAEKLFF. The rearrangement links TRBV6-5 to TRBJ1-4; a weak D match, TRBD1 (5 bases). V lost 4 bases, J lost 7 bases, and 16 bases lay in between. Germline V gene sequence: CDR1 MNHEY, CDR2 SVGAGI. The CDR3 is made up of 15 amino acids.

J is TRBJ2-2 and V is TRBV5-1, with D unresolved. The CDR3 runs 15 residues. V was pared by 0 bases and J by 1 base, with 7 bases between. CDR1 and CDR2 from the germline V gene are SGHRS and YFSETQ. CDR3 loop: CASSLALGNTGELFF. The CDR3 nucleotides are TGCGCCAGCAGCTTGGCCTTGGGGAACACCGGGGAGCTGTTTTTT.

J is TRBJ2-5 and V is TRBV4-2, with D perhaps TRBD2 (5 bases). Per germline, CDR1 LGHNA and CDR2 YNFKEQ. The length of the CDR3 is 12 residues. Between the trimmed V and J ends, which lost 0 bases and 7 bases, there was a span of 6 bases. The CDR3 reads CASSQEEGTQYF. The CDR3 bases are TGTGCCAGCAGCCAAGAAGAGGGGACCCAGTACTTC.

The chain links TRBV30 to TRBJ1-1; no firm D call. The germline V and J ends were trimmed by 3 bases and 1 base, with 6 bases remaining between them. Germline V gene sequence: CDR1 GTSNPN, CDR2 SVGIG (reference sequence). This CDR3 spans 12 amino acids. As DNA, the CDR3 is TGTGCCTGGAGACACCGGAACACTGAAGCTTTCTTT. Translating gives CAWRHRNTEAFF.

The chain combines TRBV6-1 with TRBJ2-5, with 8 bases identical to TRBD1. This CDR3 is built from 14 residues. The germline V gene has CDR1 MNHNS and CDR2 SASEGT. The V segment lost 8 bases and the J segment 0 bases; nucleotides outside the gene matches: 5. The CDR3 nucleotides are TGTGCCAGCGACAGGGGCCATAACCAAGAGACCCAGTACTTC. It codes for CASDRGHNQETQYF.